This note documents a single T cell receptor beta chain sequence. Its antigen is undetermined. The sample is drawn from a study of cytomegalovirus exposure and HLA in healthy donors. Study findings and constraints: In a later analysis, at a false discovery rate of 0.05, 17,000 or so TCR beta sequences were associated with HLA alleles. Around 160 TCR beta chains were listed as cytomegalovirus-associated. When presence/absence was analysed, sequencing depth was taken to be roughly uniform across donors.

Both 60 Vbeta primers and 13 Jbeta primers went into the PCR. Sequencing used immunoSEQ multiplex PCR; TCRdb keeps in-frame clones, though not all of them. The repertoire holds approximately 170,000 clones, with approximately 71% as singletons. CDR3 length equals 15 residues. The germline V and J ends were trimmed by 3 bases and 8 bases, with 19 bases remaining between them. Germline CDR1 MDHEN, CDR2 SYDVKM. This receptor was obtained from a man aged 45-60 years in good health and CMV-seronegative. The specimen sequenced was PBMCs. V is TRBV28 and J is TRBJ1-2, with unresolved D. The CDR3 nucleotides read TGTGCCAGCAGTTTGCCCAGTCCCTCTATCGGGGGCTACACCTTC. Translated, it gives CASSLPSPSIGGYTF.